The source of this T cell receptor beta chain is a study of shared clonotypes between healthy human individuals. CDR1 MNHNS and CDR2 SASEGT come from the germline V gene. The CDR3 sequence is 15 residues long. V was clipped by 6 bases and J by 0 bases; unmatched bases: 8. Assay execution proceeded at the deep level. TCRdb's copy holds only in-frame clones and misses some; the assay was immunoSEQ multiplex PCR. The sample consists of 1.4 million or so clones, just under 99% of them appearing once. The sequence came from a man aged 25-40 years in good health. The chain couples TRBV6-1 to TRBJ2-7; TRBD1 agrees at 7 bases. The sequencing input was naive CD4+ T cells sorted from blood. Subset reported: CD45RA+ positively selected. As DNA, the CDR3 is TGTGCCAGCAGCGACACCGGGACAGACTCCTACGAGCAGTACTTC. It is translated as CASSDTGTDSYEQYF.